What follows are 30 T cell receptor beta chains derived from one specimen sequenced in a study of shared clonotypes between healthy human individuals. Sequencing was performed with immunoSEQ multiplex PCR; in TCRdb, only in-frame clones are kept and a portion is missing. The data contain 450,000 to 500,000 clones, 81% of them singletons. The source material was PBMCs. The source of these receptors is a woman in her thirties or forties in good health. Some clones in this sample may be carry-over from other donors' samples.

Points on this clone: A far larger clone is off by one base, so a read error is likely. Other DNA variants within this sample encode the same CDR3. This chain uses TRBV13 with TRBJ1-5; D is uncertain. The CDR3 is 12 amino acids. Germline V lookup: CDR1 PRHDT, CDR2 FYEKMQ (reference sequence). V lost 9 bases to trimming and J lost 4 bases, with 10 bases between them. The CDR3 DNA follows: TGTGCCAGTAGCGCCAATAATCAGCCCCAGCATTTT. It is translated as CASSANNQPQHF. The variable domain in full, with the rest retrieved from reference TRBV13 and TRBJ1-5, is AAGVIQSPRHLIKEKRETATLKCYPIPRHDTVYWYQQGPGQDPQFLISFYEKMQSDKGSIPDRFSAQQFSDYHSELNMSSLELGDSALYFCASSANNQPQHFGDGTRLSIL.

This chain links TRBV7-2 with TRBJ2-6; no clear D gene. Trimming removed 7 bases from V and 0 bases from J, with 16 bases in between. Germline CDR1 SGHTA, CDR2 FQGNSA. This CDR3 region has 17 residues. DNA for the CDR3: TGTGCCAGCACCTCCATGGCGCTGATCTCTGGGGCCAACGTCCTGACTTTC. As protein: CASTSMALISGANVLTF.

As for this clone: A far larger clone is one base from this, pointing to a likely read error. The V and J genes are TRBV10-3 and TRBJ2-5; D is ambiguous. V was shortened by 5 bases and J by 8 bases, with 15 bases between the two germline ends. The CDR3 sequence is 13 residues long. The germline V gene has CDR1 ENHRY and CDR2 SYGVKD. The CDR3 region is CAISQNTSGTQYF. DNA of the CDR3: TGTGCCATCAGTCAGAACACCTCAGGCACCCAGTACTTC.

The chain's CDR3 is CASSLYGAEEQFF. In DNA form, the CDR3 reads TGTGCCAGCAGCTTATATGGGGCGGAAGAGCAGTTCTTC. The chain has TRBV7-2 and TRBJ2-1; possibly TRBD1 for D (5 bases). This CDR3 contains 13 residues. Trimming pared 2 bases from V and 10 bases from J, leaving 12 bases between. Germline V gene sequence: CDR1 SGHTA, CDR2 FQGNSA.

Turning to this clone: A far larger clone lies a single base away; this is likely a read error. The V gene is TRBV28, the J gene TRBJ1-2; maybe TRBD1 (5 bases). In germline, CDR1 is MDHEN, CDR2 SYDVKM. There are 13 residues in the CDR3. Between the trimmed V and J ends, which lost 5 bases and 3 bases, there was a span of 10 bases. CDR3 residues: CASSAGADYGYTF. CDR3 nucleotide sequence: TGTGCCAGCAGTGCCGGGGCAGACTATGGCTACACCTTC.

This sequence joins TRBV4-2 and TRBJ2-7, with 10 bases that match TRBD2. The CDR3 has 16 residues. Losses at the gene ends were 0 bases for V and 3 bases for J; bases not matched to a gene: 5. From germline, CDR1 is LGHNA and CDR2 YNFKEQ. The CDR3 loop is CASSQDRTSGNYEQYF. As DNA, the CDR3 is TGTGCCAGCAGCCAAGATCGTACTAGCGGGAACTACGAGCAGTACTTC.

The genes are TRBV5-1 and TRBJ1-1; 12 nucleotides line up with TRBD1. CDR3 length: 16 residues. Germline-derived CDR1 and CDR2 are SGHRS and YFSETQ. Trimming took 4 bases from V and 4 from J; bases not matched to a gene: 8. The CDR3 region is CASSPRGQGAGTEAFF. The CDR3 nucleotides read TGCGCCAGCAGCCCTCGGGGACAGGGGGCCGGCACTGAAGCTTTCTTT.

V and J are TRBV7-2 and TRBJ2-7; 13 nucleotides match TRBD2. There are 15 residues in the CDR3. The ends lost 5 bases at V and 6 bases at J; junction bases unmatched: 7. In germline, CDR1 is SGHTA, CDR2 FQGNSA. CDR3 coding DNA: TGTGCCAGCAGCACCACCGGACTAGCGGGAGCCGAGCAGTACTTC. Translated, it gives CASSTTGLAGAEQYF.

This sequence joins TRBV4-1 and TRBJ2-6; tentative D call: TRBD1 (6 bases). CDR1 and CDR2 (germline): MGHRA, YSYEKL. The CDR3 contains 18 residues. Trimming removed 4 bases at V and 0 bases at J, with 16 bases between. The CDR3 reads CASSPQGWRSSGANVLTF. The DNA for the CDR3 is TGCGCCAGCAGCCCACAGGGATGGCGGAGCTCTGGGGCCAACGTCCTGACTTTC.

The gene calls are TRBV5-1 and TRBJ2-3; the match to TRBD2 covers 11 bases. This CDR3 contains 18 residues. Trimming took 4 bases from V and 4 from J; bases not matched to a gene: 14. Germline-derived CDR1 and CDR2 are SGHRS and YFSETQ. CDR3 in DNA: TGCGCCAGCAGCCGTCAGGGTACGACTAGCGGGACATCAGATACGCAGTATTTT. This gives the protein CASSRQGTTSGTSDTQYF.

V and J are TRBV6-6 and TRBJ2-5; TRBD1 matches 7 bases. Losses at the gene ends were 6 bases for V and 5 bases for J; bases not matched to a gene: 0. CDR3 length: 11 amino acids. In germline, CDR1 is MNHNY, CDR2 SVGAGI (reference sequence). CDR3: CASRQGETQYF. CDR3 coding DNA: TGTGCCAGCAGACAGGGGGAGACCCAGTACTTC.

The V gene is TRBV10-3, the J gene TRBJ2-3; D is unclear. The germline V gene encodes CDR1 ENHRY and CDR2 SYGVKD. The CDR3 runs 14 residues. Trimming shortened V by 2 bases and J by 2 bases, and 8 bases separated the two germline ends. Here the CDR3 DNA reads TGTGCCATCAGTGAGGGCAGATTCACAGATACGCAGTATTTT. Translation gives CAISEGRFTDTQYF.

This clone was recorded only once. The rearrangement joins TRBV14 to TRBJ2-1; 12 bases fit TRBD2. The CDR3 has 19 residues. Germline lookup yields CDR1 SGHDN and CDR2 FVKESK. The V gene end was trimmed by 1 base and the J gene end by 7 bases; junction bases not matched to a gene: 14. CDR3: CASSQARPFTSGRFNEQFF. CDR3 bases: TGTGCCAGCAGCCAAGCACGTCCCTTTACTAGCGGGAGGTTTAATGAGCAGTTCTTC.

This clone showed up just a few times. The rearrangement joins TRBV5-1 to TRBJ1-1; TRBD1 is a possible D gene (6 bases). Trimming cost V 1 base and J 0 bases, with 10 bases left between them. Germline CDR1 is SGHRS and CDR2 is YFSETQ. The CDR3 extends over 15 amino acids. The CDR3 region has the DNA TGCGCCAGCAGCTTGATAACAGGGCTGAACACTGAAGCTTTCTTT. This codes for CASSLITGLNTEAFF.

This clone was seen only a few times. This chain uses TRBV5-5 with TRBJ1-5; TRBD1 is a possible D gene (5 bases). CDR1 SGHKS and CDR2 YYEKEE come from the germline V gene (reference sequence). Trimming shortened V by 2 bases and J by 5 bases, and 11 bases separated the two germline ends. There are 14 residues in the CDR3. CDR3 amino acids: CASSFRGFDQPQHF. CDR3 nucleotides: TGTGCCAGCAGCTTCCGGGGCTTCGATCAGCCCCAGCATTTT.

This clone has a handful of counts. DNA for the CDR3: TGTGCCAGCAGCTTGGACACTGGCTACACCTTC. This encodes CASSLDTGYTF. This sequence joins TRBV7-2 and TRBJ1-2, with TRBD1 as a possible D gene (5 bases). The V end was cut by 3 bases, the J end by 7 bases, with 6 bases between. CDR3 length equals 11 residues. Germline lookup yields CDR1 SGHTA and CDR2 FQGNSA.

As to this clone: This sequence is one base from a far larger clone and is likely a read error. This sample includes further DNA sequences coding for the same CDR3. This sequence joins TRBV30 and TRBJ2-5; 7 bases line up with TRBD2. The CDR3 runs 16 residues. From germline, CDR1 is GTSNPN and CDR2 SVGIG (reference sequence). After removal of 4 bases from V and 3 bases from J, the junction contained 14 bases not matched to a gene. The DNA of the CDR3 is TGTGCCTGGAAGACAGTTCGCCTAGCGGCCAAAGAGACCCAGTACTTC. Protein product: CAWKTVRLAAKETQYF. The full variable domain, in which reference TRBV30 and TRBJ2-5 provide the parts outside the CDR3, is SQTIHQWPATLVQPVGSPLSLECTVEGTSNPNLYWYRQAAGRGLQLLFYSVGIGQISSEVPQNLSASRPQDRQFILSSKKLLLSDSGFYLCAWKTVRLAAKETQYFGPGTRLLVL.

The gene calls are TRBV6-1 and TRBJ1-5; D is uncertain. The length of the CDR3 is 15 residues. Trimming shortened V by 1 base and J by 9 bases, and 16 bases separated the two germline ends. CDR1 and CDR2 (germline): MNHNS, SASEGT. For the CDR3, the DNA is TGTGCCAGCAGTGAAGAGCCGGGAGATAGTTGGCCCCAGCATTTT. It is translated as CASSEEPGDSWPQHF.

As concerns this clone: With only one base between it and a far larger clone, this is likely a read error. The chain combines TRBV5-6 with TRBJ2-5, with D hard to call. Germline assignment: CDR1 SGHDT and CDR2 YYEEEE. The CDR3 consists of 11 residues. The CDR3 DNA follows: TGTACCAGCAGCTTGCAAGAGACCCAGTACTTC. It specifies CTSSLQETQYF.

This clone appeared once. The CDR3 here is CASSIWEGRRVNIQYF. As DNA, the CDR3 is TGTGCCAGTAGTATTTGGGAGGGCCGGCGGGTTAACATTCAGTACTTC. The rearrangement links TRBV19 to TRBJ2-4, with 7 bases lining up with TRBD2. The CDR3 consists of 16 residues. Per the germline V gene, CDR1 is LNHDA and CDR2 is SQIVND (reference sequence). Germline trimming cut 3 bases from V and 7 bases from J; bases unmatched to any gene: 12.

The chain is built from TRBV28 and TRBJ2-1; 11 nucleotides line up with TRBD2. The CDR3 consists of 16 residues. Germline lookup yields CDR1 MDHEN and CDR2 SYDVKM. V was pared by 3 bases and J by 5 bases, with 6 bases of the junction left unmatched. In DNA form, the CDR3 reads TGTGCCAGCAGTTTCTTAGCGGGAGGGATGGACAATGAGCAGTTCTTC. Residues: CASSFLAGGMDNEQFF. Looking up the rest from reference TRBV28 and TRBJ2-1 gives the full variable domain: DVKVTQSSRYLVKRTGEKVFLECVQDMDHENMFWYRQDPGLGLRLIYFSYDVKMKEKGDIPEGYSVSREKKERFSLILESASTNQTSMYLCASSFLAGGMDNEQFFGPGTRLTVL.

This clone was observed a single time. This sequence joins TRBV5-1 and TRBJ2-5; D might be TRBD1 (6 bases). This CDR3 has 14 amino acids. Trimming took off 4 bases at V and 0 bases at J, with 10 bases between the two ends. CDR1 SGHRS and CDR2 YFSETQ come from the germline V gene. DNA for the CDR3: TGCGCCAGCAGCCATCGGGACAACCAAGAGACCCAGTACTTC. The encoded protein is CASSHRDNQETQYF.

The chain links TRBV7-3 to TRBJ2-3; 10 bases map to TRBD2. The CDR3 consists of 15 residues. J gave up 6 bases and V 3 bases, and 6 bases lay outside the gene matches. In germline, CDR1 is SGHTA, CDR2 FQGTGA. The CDR3 reads CASSLGLASQDTQYF. CDR3 bases: TGTGCCAGCAGCTTGGGACTAGCGTCACAGGATACGCAGTATTTT.

Concerning this clone itself: The same CDR3 can be traced to other DNA sequences in this sample. The V call is TRBV5-4, the J call TRBJ1-3; D remains ambiguous. The CDR3 totals 12 residues. V was clipped by 0 bases and J by 2 bases, with 0 bases between them. The germline V gene encodes CDR1 SGHNT and CDR2 YYREEE (reference sequence). CDR3 sequence: CASSLAGNTIYF. CDR3 bases: TGTGCCAGCAGCTTGGCTGGAAACACCATATATTTT.

With respect to this clone: In this CDR3 the conserved last residue, phenylalanine or tryptophan, is missing, so a read error is likely. Additional DNA sequences in this sample encode the identical CDR3. The rearrangement uses TRBV20-1 and TRBJ2-7; maybe TRBD2 (5 bases). The CDR3 consists of 11 residues. Germline V gene sequence: CDR1 DFQATT, CDR2 SNEGSKA (reference sequence). CDR3 protein: CSAPGLSEQYS. The CDR3 DNA sequence: TGCAGCGCTCCTGGACTCTCCGAGCAGTACTCC.

This chain joins TRBV7-3 and TRBJ2-5; D is tentatively TRBD1 or TRBD2 (5 bases each). The CDR3 loop spans 14 amino acids. Germline assignment: CDR1 SGHTA and CDR2 FQGTGA. V lost 4 bases and J 5 bases, leaving 14 bases between the germline ends. The CDR3 DNA follows: TGTGCCAGCAGCTCCCTAGGGACCGGGGAGACCCAGTACTTC. It is translated as CASSSLGTGETQYF.

V gene TRBV18 combines with J gene TRBJ2-3; weak D call: TRBD1 (5 bases). Germline-derived CDR1 and CDR2 are KGHSH and LQKENI. V was clipped by 6 bases and J by 0 bases, with 10 bases between them. The CDR3 length is 14 residues. Written as DNA, the CDR3 is TGTGCCAGCTCCGACAGACTCAGCACAGATACGCAGTATTTT. Translating gives CASSDRLSTDTQYF.

This chain uses TRBV29-1 with TRBJ2-4; 7 bases match TRBD1. J gave up 1 base and V 7 bases, and 4 bases lay outside the gene matches. From germline, CDR1 is SQVTM and CDR2 ANQGSEA. The CDR3 is made up of 13 amino acids. CDR3 protein: CSARDSAKNIQYF. CDR3 in DNA: TGCAGCGCAAGGGACAGTGCCAAAAACATTCAGTACTTC.

This clone was picked up a small number of times. V gene TRBV6-1 combines with J gene TRBJ1-1, with D possibly matching TRBD1 (6 bases). V was cut by 1 base and J by 8 bases, with 11 bases left in between. Germline V gene data show CDR1 as MNHNS and CDR2 as SASEGT. This CDR3 contains 13 residues. The CDR3 region is CASSEGDIPEAFF. The CDR3 nucleotides read TGTGCCAGCAGTGAAGGGGACATTCCAGAAGCTTTCTTT.

V and J are TRBV27 and TRBJ2-5; perhaps TRBD1 as D (6 bases). Germline CDR1 and CDR2: MNHEY and SMNVEV (reference sequence). The CDR3 has 16 amino acids. V was trimmed by 1 base and J by 2 bases, leaving 14 bases between them. CDR3 amino acids: CASSLFGTGWQETQYF. The CDR3 coding sequence is TGTGCCAGCAGTTTATTTGGTACAGGGTGGCAAGAGACCCAGTACTTC.